This T cell receptor (beta chain) is drawn from a study of shared clonotypes between healthy human individuals. In the naive CD8 group, cells lacked CD45RO and were positively selected for CCR7, so terminally differentiated effector memory CD45RA+ cells were left out. The CDR3 is made up of 14 amino acids. Trimming removed 1 base from V and 8 bases from J, with 17 bases in between. Looked up from germline, CDR1 is GTSNPN and CDR2 is SVGIG (reference sequence). Assay used: immunoSEQ multiplex PCR; TCRdb lists only in-frame clones, some missing. The data show hundreds of thousands of clones, about 95% seen once.

Sequenced: naive CD8+ T cells sorted from blood. This sequence originates from a woman in her twenties or thirties in good health. The gene calls are TRBV30 and TRBJ2-5, with D tentatively TRBD2 (6 bases). CDR3 region: CAWSAGAGLETQYF. In nucleotides, the CDR3 is TGTGCCTGGAGTGCGGGAGCGGGCTTAGAAACCCAGTACTTC.